The 18 T cell receptor beta chains in this list originate from one sample, sequenced in a study of blood T cells in healthy people across ages. For the second PCR, which ran for 7 to 11 cycles, a sample-barcoded 5' primer and a J-beta primer mix were used. Each CDR3 protein gets one entry after TCRdb re-called the 5' RACE reads with MiXCR. The sample has approximately 830,000 distinct CDR3 sequences, 60% to 80% seen once. Input material: blood. These receptors were collected from a man aged 25 to 40 in good health.

In this sample, this clonotype turned up many times. The DNA for the CDR3 is TGTGCCAGCAGCGTAGATTCCGGGACTCTACCGGGAGAGGAGCAGTTCTTC. It codes for CASSVDSGTLPGEEQFF. This chain links TRBV9 with TRBJ2-1; tentative D call: TRBD2 (6 bases). CDR1 is SGDLS, CDR2 YYNGEE, per germline. Trimming pared 0 bases from V and 10 bases from J, leaving 23 bases between. The CDR3 loop spans 17 amino acids.

The DNA of the CDR3 is TGCAGTGCCCCCACTAGCGGGGGGATCTCCTACAATGAGCAGTTCTTC. Translating gives CSAPTSGGISYNEQFF. This chain connects TRBV20-1 to TRBJ2-1; 12 bases align to TRBD2. The CDR3 has 16 residues. Germline trimming cut 6 bases from V and 0 bases from J; bases unmatched to any gene: 6. The germline V gene has CDR1 DFQATT and CDR2 SNEGSKA (reference sequence).

V gene TRBV30 combines with J gene TRBJ2-7; TRBD1 might be the D (6 bases). The germline V gene has CDR1 GTSNPN and CDR2 SVGIG (reference sequence). The CDR3 covers 11 residues. V lost 4 bases and J 12 bases, leaving 16 bases between the germline ends. CDR3 in DNA: TGTGCCTGGAATGTACAGGGCCAGTTGTACTTC. Its translation: CAWNVQGQLYF.

The rearrangement links TRBV12-3 or TRBV12-4 to TRBJ2-1, with 15 bases fitting TRBD2. CDR3 size: 17 residues. V dropped 5 bases and J dropped 9; count of bases not matched to a gene: 11. This CDR3 reads CASSPDGLAGGPGEQFF. The CDR3 DNA reads TGTGCCAGCAGTCCCGACGGACTAGCGGGGGGGCCGGGTGAGCAGTTCTTC.

The chain is built from TRBV3-1 and TRBJ2-4, with D possibly TRBD2 on 5 matching bases. V lost 4 bases, J lost 13 bases, and 14 bases lay in between. Germline V gene data show CDR1 as LGHDT and CDR2 as YNNKEL (reference sequence). The CDR3 contains 12 residues. The CDR3 region has the DNA TGTGCCAGCAGCCTAAACGGTTGGGAGCAGTACTTC. Amino acid sequence: CASSLNGWEQYF.

V and J are TRBV20-1 and TRBJ2-3; D unresolved. Trimming shortened V by 0 bases and J by 0 bases, and 13 bases separated the two germline ends. The CDR3 runs to 16 residues. The germline V gene has CDR1 DFQATT and CDR2 SNEGSKA (reference sequence). In DNA, the CDR3 is TGCAGTGCTAGAGATCTGGTCAGGCCGAGCACAGATACGCAGTATTTT. Translating it yields CSARDLVRPSTDTQYF.

The chain employs TRBV6-6 and TRBJ2-3; D gene uncertain. CDR1 and CDR2 (germline): MNHNY, SVGAGI (reference sequence). The ends were cut back, 6 bases at V and 11 bases at J, with 15 bases in the middle. The CDR3 extends over 12 amino acids. CDR3 nucleotides: TGTGCCAGCAGGAACTACAGAACTTGGCAGTATTTT. Translating it yields CASRNYRTWQYF.

The V call is TRBV7-2, the J call TRBJ2-1, with 9 bases identical to TRBD2. The germline V gene has CDR1 SGHTA and CDR2 FQGNSA. The junction had 9 bases not matched to a gene; V was cut back by 5 bases and J by 4 bases. There are 16 residues in the CDR3. CDR3 sequence (DNA): TGTGCCAGCAGCGTGGCCGGGACTAGCCCTTACAATGAGCAGTTCTTC. It translates to CASSVAGTSPYNEQFF. The full variable domain, in which reference TRBV7-2 and TRBJ2-1 provide the parts outside the CDR3, is GAGVSQSPSNKVTEKGKDVELRCDPISGHTALYWYRQSLGQGLEFLIYFQGNSAPDKSGLPSDRFSAERTGGSVSTLTIQRTQQEDSAVYLCASSVAGTSPYNEQFFGPGTRLTVL.

The V and J genes are TRBV9 and TRBJ1-2, with no clear D. The CDR3 covers 13 residues. Germline lookup yields CDR1 SGDLS and CDR2 YYNGEE. V gave up 5 bases and J gave up 4 bases, with 12 bases separating them. The CDR3 region has the DNA TGTGCCAGCAGTGATGACATTGGCTATGGCTACACCTTC. Translation gives CASSDDIGYGYTF.

This clonotype was seen more than once but under ten times. The V call is TRBV20-1, the J call TRBJ2-5; 8 nucleotides match TRBD2. TRBJ2-7 explains the end of the DNA better; the J call may be wrong. Germline V gives CDR1 DFQATT, CDR2 SNEGSKA (reference sequence). This CDR3 region has 16 residues. CDR3 amino acids: CSARGVSGAQFYEQYF. DNA of the CDR3: TGCAGTGCTAGAGGGGTTAGCGGGGCCCAATTCTACGAGCAGTACTTC.

This clonotype occurred a few times. The chain employs TRBV9 and TRBJ2-7; 8 nucleotides line up with TRBD1. CDR1 and CDR2 from the germline V gene are SGDLS and YYNGEE. Unmatched junction bases numbered 2, after V lost 3 bases and J lost 6 bases. The CDR3 loop spans 12 amino acids. CDR3 coding DNA: TGTGCCAGCAGCGCGACAGGGGTCGAGCAGTACTTC. Protein: CASSATGVEQYF.

This rearrangement joins TRBV20-1 to TRBJ2-7, with D possibly TRBD2 on 5 matching bases. Germline-derived CDR1 and CDR2 are DFQATT and SNEGSKA (reference sequence). The CDR3 covers 15 residues. The V end lost 6 bases, the J end lost 2 bases, and 20 bases lay between the germline ends. The CDR3 region is CSASPPEAGTYEQYF. CDR3 in DNA: TGCAGTGCCTCACCCCCGGAGGCAGGAACCTACGAGCAGTACTTC.

This clonotype showed up just once. J is TRBJ2-7 and V is TRBV9; 10 bases are shared with TRBD2. The CDR3 runs 15 residues. V was pared by 0 bases and J by 3 bases, with 3 bases of the junction left unmatched. Germline CDR1 SGDLS, CDR2 YYNGEE. As DNA, the CDR3 is TGTGCCAGCAGCGTAGATAGCGGGGGGAGCTACGAGCAGTACTTC. This gives the protein CASSVDSGGSYEQYF.

The CDR3 loop is CASSYGDRQETQYF. CDR3 nucleotides: TGTGCCAGCAGTTACGGCGACAGACAAGAGACCCAGTACTTC. This rearrangement joins TRBV6-5 to TRBJ2-5; D is perhaps TRBD1 (5 bases). V lost 2 bases and J 2 bases, leaving 9 bases between the germline ends. The length of the CDR3 is 14 residues. CDR1 MNHEY and CDR2 SVGAGI come from the germline V gene.

This clonotype was seen only a few times. The J gene is TRBJ2-3, the V gene TRBV20-1; D gene ambiguous. This CDR3 spans 15 amino acids. The germline V gene encodes CDR1 DFQATT and CDR2 SNEGSKA (reference sequence). V lost 5 bases to trimming and J lost 2 bases, with 17 bases between them. CDR3 DNA: TGCAGTGCTTCCCTGCCTACGGCCTCCACAGATACGCAGTATTTT. Translating gives CSASLPTASTDTQYF.

The chain is built from TRBV25-1 and TRBJ2-5; tentatively, D is TRBD2 (6 bases). The CDR3 covers 15 residues. The V end was cut by 1 base, the J end by 5 bases, with 14 bases between. Germline CDR1 MGHDK, CDR2 SYGVNS. The CDR3 DNA reads TGTGCCAGCAGTGAATGGGACTTCAAGGGGGAGACCCAGTACTTC. It translates to CASSEWDFKGETQYF.

V is TRBV12-3 or TRBV12-4 and J is TRBJ1-5; a possible D gene is TRBD1 (5 bases). The CDR3 sequence is 15 residues long. Deletions cut 4 bases from V and 7 bases from J, with 17 bases between. The CDR3: CASSSQRGAGQPQHF. The CDR3 bases are TGTGCCAGCAGTTCCCAAAGAGGGGCGGGCCAGCCCCAGCATTTT.

The chain carries TRBV4-1 and TRBJ1-2, with 10 bases matching TRBD1. CDR1 and CDR2 (germline): MGHRA, YSYEKL. This CDR3 has 17 residues. V was clipped by 0 bases and J by 3 bases; unmatched bases: 7. In nucleotides, the CDR3 is TGCGCCAGCAGCCAAGACGACAGGGGGCCCGGGGACTATGGCTACACCTTC. This codes for CASSQDDRGPGDYGYTF.